This TCR beta chain was recovered during a study of shared clonotypes between healthy human individuals. The material for each subset, its genomic DNA, was split evenly across several immunoSEQ plates. Original handling: Owing to the provision of junction-only sequences devoid of quality scores by immunoSEQ, filtering differed. Repertoires were generated with immunoSEQ multiplex PCR, while TCRdb's copy carries only in-frame clones and drops some. The DNA gave D and trimming, while V, J and clone size come from that table. The sample shows 75,000 to 100,000 clones, less than 50% of them seen only once. Germline V gives CDR1 GTSNPN, CDR2 SVGIG (reference sequence). The CDR3 is 15 amino acids. Trimming took 2 bases from V and 0 from J, leaving 13 bases between them.

The TCR originated in a woman in her thirties or forties in good health. Some clones in this sample may be carry-over from other donors' samples. The chain carries TRBV30 and TRBJ1-2; D is unclear. Sequencing was performed on PBMCs. The CDR3: CAWSFLGCANYGYTF. The CDR3 DNA follows: TGTGCCTGGAGTTTTTTGGGGTGCGCTAACTATGGCTACACCTTC.